These T cell receptor beta chains were read from a single sample in a study of response to subunit inactivated influenza vaccine. TCRdb re-called the RT-PCR reads with MiXCR, one entry per CDR3 protein. Of approximately 570,000 distinct CDR3 sequences detected, less than 10% appear once; the ten largest clones hold 10% to 15%. The sequencing used PBMCs from blood, collected roughly 24 months after vaccination. These receptors were collected from a man aged 50 to 69 who received an inactivated influenza vaccine. CDR3s include the opening cysteine and the closing phenylalanine or tryptophan. D genes are given only for firm matches. Clone size appears in some rows only: once, few, many, or a class for an expanded clone.

>-|TRBJ2-5|-|TRBV5-1
TGCGCCAGCAGCTTGGGCCCCAGCAACCAAGAGACCCAGTACTTC
CASSLGPSNQETQYF
>many|TRBJ2-2|TRBD2|TRBV5-6
TGTGCCAGCAGCCTAGCGGGGGGGCGGAACACCGGGGAGCTGTTTTTT
CASSLAGGRNTGELFF
>-|TRBJ1-2|-|TRBV5-1
TGCGCCAGCAGTGAAACGGGACACACCTATGGCTACACCTTC
CASSETGHTYGYTF
>few|TRBJ2-7|TRBD1|TRBV20-1
TGCAGTGCTACCCGAAACAGGGGATCTGGCGAGCAGTACTTC
CSATRNRGSGEQYF
>-|TRBJ2-5|TRBD1|TRBV18
TGTGCCAGCTCACCACGGCAGGGGGCCAGGGAGACCCAGTACTTC
CASSPRQGARETQYF
>few|TRBJ1-2|TRBD1|TRBV4-3
TGCGCCAGCAGCCGGGGGGCGGGCGGGACAGAAAACTATGGCTACACCTTC
CASSRGAGGTENYGYTF
>-|TRBJ2-2|-|TRBV6-1
TGTGCCAGCAGTCCTCGCGCCAGGACCGGGGAGCTGTTTTTT
CASSPRARTGELFF
>many|TRBJ1-1|-|TRBV20-1
TGCAGTGCTAGAGTTTTGGTCGGGGAAACTGAAGCTTTCTTT
CSARVLVGETEAFF
>-|TRBJ2-1|-|TRBV20-1
TGCAGTGCTCATCCTGTGACCACTCGGTACAATGAGCAGTTCTTC
CSAHPVTTRYNEQFF
>many|TRBJ2-3|TRBD1|TRBV6-1
TGTGCCAGCGGGGGACAGGGGACTAGCACAGATACGCAGTATTTT
CASGGQGTSTDTQYF
>many|TRBJ2-2|-|TRBV6-1
TGTGCCAGCAGTGGCAAGAACACCGGGGAGCTGTTTTTT
CASSGKNTGELFF
>few|TRBJ1-1|-|TRBV11-2
TGTGCCAGCAGGACACAGGGTGGAGGAACTGAAGCTTTCTTT
CASRTQGGGTEAFF
>-|TRBJ2-5|-|TRBV9
TGTGCCAGCAGCGTAGCGGGGCTTTGGGAGACCCAGTACTTC
CASSVAGLWETQYF
>-|TRBJ2-2|-|TRBV7-8
TGTGCCAGCAGCTTAGGCGAGAACACCGGGGAGCCGTTTTTT
CASSLGENTGEPFF
>few|TRBJ1-2|-|TRBV15
TGTGCCACCAGCAGAGGGGACACCGGCACGTCCTTC
CATSRGDTGTSF
>many|TRBJ2-3|TRBD1|TRBV29-1
TGCAGCGTTGCAGGACAGGTCACAGATACGCAGTATTTT
CSVAGQVTDTQYF
>few|TRBJ2-2|TRBD1|TRBV7-2
TGTGCCAGCAGCCACGACAGGGCCCCCACCGGGGAGCTGTTTTTT
CASSHDRAPTGELFF
>few|TRBJ2-7|TRBD1|TRBV5-1
TGCGCCAGCAGCGACACAGGGGTTCTCGACGAGCAGTACTTC
CASSDTGVLDEQYF
>many|TRBJ2-3|TRBD2|TRBV7-2
TGTGCCAGCAGGATATCTAGCGGGAGGGACACAGATACGCAGTATTTT
CASRISSGRDTDTQYF
>-|TRBJ1-5|-|TRBV6-5
TGTGCCAGCAGTTCAGGGGTCTCCAATCAGCCCCAGCATTTT
CASSSGVSNQPQHF
>many|TRBJ2-2|-|TRBV11-2
TGTGCCAGCAGCTTAGGGGACGGGGAGCTGTTTTTT
CASSLGDGELFF
>-|TRBJ2-7|TRBD2|TRBV7-2
TGTGCCAGCAGCCCGGCTAGCGGGAACGACGAGCAGTACTTC
CASSPASGNDEQYF
>few|TRBJ2-2|TRBD1|TRBV29-1
TGCAGCGTTGAAACAGGGGGCAACACCGGGGAGCTGTTTTTT
CSVETGGNTGELFF
>many|TRBJ1-1|TRBD1|TRBV9
TGTGCCAGCAGCGTCCGCTCAGGGGGAGTCGCTGAAGCTTTCTTT
CASSVRSGGVAEAFF
>many|TRBJ2-1|-|TRBV6-1
TGTGCCAGCAGAGAGATCACCTACAATGAGCAGTTCTTC
CASREITYNEQFF
>many|TRBJ2-3|TRBD2|TRBV6-4
TGTGCCAGCAGTCGGACTAGCGCTAGCACAGATACGCAGTATTTT
CASSRTSASTDTQYF
>few|TRBJ2-1|TRBD2|TRBV5-5
TGTGCCAGCAGCTTGGGGAATAGCGGGGGAATGGGTGAGCAGTTCTTC
CASSLGNSGGMGEQFF
>many|TRBJ1-2|-|TRBV12-3/TRBV12-4
TGTGCCAGCAGTCTTGCTTTACAGACGTTGGCCTTC
CASSLALQTLAF
>-|TRBJ2-1|TRBD2|TRBV7-3
TGTGCCAGCAGCTCACTAGCGGGAGAGCTACAGTTCTTC
CASSSLAGELQFF
>-|TRBJ2-7|-|TRBV12-3/TRBV12-4
TGTGCCAGCAGTTTATTTGCCTACGAGCAGTACTTC
CASSLFAYEQYF
>many|TRBJ2-1|TRBD2|TRBV5-5
TGTGCCAGCAGCTTGAACGGGGCTAGCGGGAGAGGAAAGTTCTTC
CASSLNGASGRGKFF
>-|TRBJ2-3|TRBD1|TRBV6-5
TGTGCCAGCAGTACTACACTAGGGGGCGGAGATACGCAGTATTTT
CASSTTLGGGDTQYF
>few|TRBJ1-2|-|TRBV4-3
TGCGCCAGCAGCCAAGATATACTGTCCTATGGCTACACCTTC
CASSQDILSYGYTF
>many|TRBJ1-5|-|TRBV20-1
TGCAGTGCAACGACAGGCGGGAGCAATCAGCCCCAGCATTTT
CSATTGGSNQPQHF
>-|TRBJ2-1|-|TRBV9
TGTGCCAGCAGCGTAGGGAGTGAGCAGTTCTTC
CASSVGSEQFF
>many|TRBJ2-1|-|TRBV11-2
TGTGCCAGCAGCTTTGGCCTCAATGAGCAGTTCTTC
CASSFGLNEQFF
>-|TRBJ2-7|TRBD2|TRBV29-1
TGCAGCGTTGAAGATCGGCTAGCGGGAGTCTACGAGCAGTACTTC
CSVEDRLAGVYEQYF
>-|TRBJ2-3|-|TRBV25-1
TGTGCCAGCAGTGGCCAGTATGACGATACGCAGTATTTT
CASSGQYDDTQYF
>many|TRBJ2-2|-|TRBV3-1
TGTGCCAGCAGCCCTAACATACAGGGCGTTGGGGAGCTGTTTTTT
CASSPNIQGVGELFF
>many|TRBJ2-7|-|TRBV12-3/TRBV12-4
TGTGCCAGCAGTCCCCAGGGTGGCGAGCAGTACTTC
CASSPQGGEQYF
>-|TRBJ2-3|-|TRBV5-1
TGCGCCAGCAGCCTCGCCGGACTGAGCACAGATACGCAGTATTTT
CASSLAGLSTDTQYF
>few|TRBJ1-2|-|TRBV10-2
TGCGCCACCGGCGGGGGTAGTGGCTACACCTTC
CATGGGSGYTF
>many|TRBJ2-1|TRBD2|TRBV12-3/TRBV12-4
TGTGCCAGCAGGGGGAGGGTCCTGAGCTCCTACAATGAGCAGTTCTTC
CASRGRVLSSYNEQFF
>few|TRBJ2-5|TRBD2|TRBV6-5
TGTGCCAGCAGTTACTTGGCTAGCGGGAGGAAGGAGACCCAGTACTTC
CASSYLASGRKETQYF
>many|TRBJ2-3|TRBD2|TRBV11-1
TGTGCCAGCAGCTTCGGGCTAGCGGGAGTTCACCTCACAGATACGCAGTATTTT
CASSFGLAGVHLTDTQYF
>few|TRBJ2-7|-|TRBV18
TGTGCCAGCTCACCACAGGGCCACTCCTACGAGCAGTACTTC
CASSPQGHSYEQYF
>-|TRBJ2-4|TRBD2|TRBV20-1
TGCAGTGCTAGACCTCGACCCCTCGGGACTAGCGGGTACCTAGCCAAAAACATTCAGTACTTC
CSARPRPLGTSGYLAKNIQYF
>-|TRBJ1-1|-|TRBV18
TGTGCCAGCTCACCAAGAACAGGTTCCATCATGAACACTGAAGCTTTCTTT
CASSPRTGSIMNTEAFF